The present T cell receptor beta chain was sequenced within a study of T cell responses to AZD1222 COVID-19 vaccine. CDR3 length: 12 residues. With 9 bases removed from V and 3 bases from J, the gap between germline ends came to 12 bases. Germline V gene sequence: CDR1 SGDLS, CDR2 YYNGEE. Assay used: immunoSEQ multiplex PCR; TCRdb lists only in-frame clones, some missing. The data hold some 180,000 clones, with roughly 87% observed a single time. The V and J genes are TRBV9 and TRBJ1-1; no definite D call. The TCR was taken from an adult who received the AZD1222 COVID-19 vaccine. The sequences come from peripheral blood, collected 28 days after the second AZD1222 dose. The CDR3 bases are TGTGCCACCGGGGTATTGGACACTGAAGCTTTCTTT. Protein sequence: CATGVLDTEAFF.